This entry lists 4 T cell receptor beta chains sequenced from one sample in a study of PD-1 blockade in classical Hodgkin lymphoma. Some clones are missing from TCRdb's copy, which holds only in-frame ones; the method was immunoSEQ multiplex PCR. In the table there are tens of thousands of clones, roughly 91% of which are singletons. Each patient experienced a relapse that followed autologous stem cell transplantation, and brentuximab vedotin exposure varied. This sample comprised peripheral blood mononuclear cells (PBMCs), obtained at baseline. Receptor source: a human donor with classical Hodgkin lymphoma.

This clone was seen just once. This chain connects TRBV21-1 to TRBJ1-1. TRBV21-1 is an annotated pseudogene. This CDR3 comprises 12 residues. The CDR3 sequence: CANGTARGEAFF. The CDR3 DNA is TGTGCCAACGGGACGGCCAGAGGTGAAGCTTTCTTT.

Only a few counts were recorded for this clone. V usage is TRBV28 and J usage is TRBJ2-2; D is perhaps TRBD1 (5 bases). The length of the CDR3 is 14 residues. Germline values: CDR1 MDHEN, CDR2 SYDVKM. Trimming left V 2 bases short and J 6 bases short, with 10 bases between. The CDR3 DNA is TGTGCCAGCAGTTTAATTTCACAGGCCGGGGAGCTGTTTTTT. Translation gives CASSLISQAGELFF.

The rearrangement joins TRBV30 to TRBJ2-3; D is perhaps TRBD1 (6 bases). The CDR3 runs 12 residues. V was pared by 3 bases and J by 4 bases, with 8 bases between. The germline V gene has CDR1 GTSNPN and CDR2 SVGIG (reference sequence). The DNA of the CDR3 is TGTGCCTGGAGAGGGGGAGCAGATACGCAGTATTTT. This sequence encodes CAWRGGADTQYF. Using reference TRBV30 and TRBJ2-3 for the parts outside the CDR3, the full variable domain is SQTIHQWPATLVQPVGSPLSLECTVEGTSNPNLYWYRQAAGRGLQLLFYSVGIGQISSEVPQNLSASRPQDRQFILSSKKLLLSDSGFYLCAWRGGADTQYFGPGTRLTVL.

A remark on this clone: In the same sample, other DNA sequences code for this CDR3. The chain joins TRBV7-2 to TRBJ1-1, with D maybe TRBD1 (5 bases). Trimming shortened V by 1 base and J by 8 bases, and 5 bases separated the two germline ends. This CDR3 spans 11 amino acids. Per the germline V gene, CDR1 is SGHTA and CDR2 is FQGNSA. The CDR3 region has the DNA TGTGCCAGCAGCTTAGGGGGCGAAGCTTTCTTT. It yields the protein CASSLGGEAFF.